This T cell receptor beta chain was captured by sequencing in a study of cytomegalovirus exposure and HLA in healthy donors (dated by TCRdb to about 2017). In terms of the full investigation: In an earlier analysis of under 750 of the donors, 250 to 350 Gb of sequence data and about 110 million unique TCR beta sequences from about 190 million T cells were reported. An early release that covered about 640 HLA-typed donors contained around 300 gigabases of sequencing data and tens of millions of unique TCR sequences. Of the approximately 370 genotyped donors, 75% to 85% were placed in the genetic ancestry cluster associated with self-reported Caucasian donors. The study aimed to test whether signatures of past pathogen exposure could be identified by cataloging public T cell receptors. The study used immunosequencing to profile the T cell repertoires of approximately 650 subjects and linked those repertoires to cytomegalovirus serostatus. A separate validation cohort of approximately 130 different subjects was used in addition to the roughly 700-subject first cohort. High-throughput TCR immunosequencing, statistical association of individual TCRs with disease status, and machine learning were combined to predict cytomegalovirus infection status. To study patterns of TCR occurrence, a later analysis re-analyzed previously published TCR beta repertoires from hundreds of donors and added high-resolution HLA genotyping. Rather than using new phenotypic data, the later analysis identified candidate immune exposures from TCR beta sequences and from how often those sequences occurred across donors. To decide whether each TCR beta V gene segment behaved as functional or pseudogenic, an earlier analysis of several hundred of the donors relied on high-throughput TCR beta sequencing. Donor age, sex, ethnicity and CMV serostatus were collected together with the repertoire data. A later genetic analysis took genome-wide SNP genotypes for about 65% of the roughly 670 donors and used that subset as a discovery cohort. All discovery cohort repertoires had been generated on a single sequencing platform. Class I and class II HLA loci were covered by the typing at four-digit resolution. Typing coverage differed by locus: A, B, C, DRB1 and DQB1 were typed in about 620-640 donors, DQA1 in roughly 500, DPA1 in roughly 590, and DPB1 in around 440. Several DR-DQ haplotypes were handled as single units for association and clustering, since linkage in the cohort was strong. Among 398 genotyped donors of the cohort, an average of 235,054 unique TCR beta nucleotide sequences were sequenced per donor, roughly a sixth of them non-productive. Summary of the overall study and its limitations: Correlated functional status among segregating V segments might be attributable to linkage disequilibrium, but an unknown experimental factor could not be ruled out. CMV serostatus was the only immune exposure information available for the cohort. The earlier analysis of 587 of the donors excluded about 16 rarely observed V segments, including chromosome 9 orphons, because counts were too low. In an earlier analysis of about 600 of the donors, most TCR beta V segments appeared in productive rearrangements about 87% or about 30% of the time, broadly matching IMGT annotations. According to the authors, the approach could potentially be generalized to other disease states and immunological phenotypes. In a later analysis, most CMV-associated TCR beta chains were found to appear HLA-restricted, with HLA associations seemingly driven largely by CMV exposure. According to a later analysis, parvovirus B19, influenza, CMV and Epstein-Barr virus appeared linked to several top co-occurrence clusters. Most TCR sequences were observed very rarely across donors, whereas some public TCRs were present in many individuals. In a later analysis, the rate of TCR association differed among HLA loci, with DRB1 alleles having the most associated TCRs and HLA-C alleles having the fewest. Three of the identified cytomegalovirus-associated TCR beta chains were confirmed in vitro to be specific for cytomegalovirus antigens. Assigning TCR associations to individual alleles was difficult when HLA alleles, especially DR and DQ, strongly co-occurred. In the study, some 160 TCR beta chains were listed as associated with cytomegalovirus. An association between a missense DCLRE1C variant and V-gene and J-gene trimming of TCR beta chains was found in a later genetic analysis and replicated in an independent cohort. Specific HLA alleles were associated with 15,000 to 20,000 TCR beta sequences at a false discovery rate of 0.05 in a later analysis. Compared with equally common non-associated chains, HLA-associated TCR beta chains in a later analysis were more clonally expanded and had lower generation probabilities. Cytomegalovirus status was reported to be diagnosed by the classifier with high specificity and sensitivity in both the original and validation cohorts. Some IMGT-functional V segments, including TRBV6-2 and TRBV6-3, could not be distinguished by the 87-base-pair reads and were therefore excluded. A further reported finding was that TCR beta sequences accurately predicted the HLA-A and HLA-B alleles for most subjects in the first cohort. Because some donors lacked HLA typing at each locus, the association tests relied only on the typed subset. A cluster of highly shared sequence variants was judged likely to be a technical artifact of the sequencing pipeline. Roughly uniform sequencing depth across donors was assumed in presence/absence analyses, although this assumption may not hold. In a later genetic analysis, fewer N-insertions in productive TCRs were reported among donors in an Asian-associated ancestry cluster than the approximately 710-donor mean. This cohort had only TCR beta chains sequenced, and the lack of alpha or paired-chain data limited which features could be detected.

In total, 630 or so healthy bone marrow donors made up the cohort. At the time of sampling, all cohort members were nominally healthy, though unrecorded immune exposures were likely present. The donor tested CMV seronegative, placing the donor among the 350 to 400 seronegative members of the cohort. Every donor gave a peripheral blood sample, and the peripheral blood mononuclear cells from that sample were used for TCR beta sequencing. The Qiagen DNeasy Blood Extraction Kit was used to extract genomic DNA from the blood cell samples. Receptor amplification or capture employed the immunoSEQ multiplex PCR assay. For the multiplex PCR, a mixture combining 60 forward primers for TCR Vbeta segments and 13 reverse primers for TCR Jbeta segments was used. The CDR3 region of rearranged TCR beta genes was amplified from genomic DNA by a multiplex PCR assay. The Illumina HiSeq System was used to sequence the amplified TCR beta libraries as 87-base-pair reads. The paper's processing steps were these. Across the roughly 670 repertoires, a later analysis counted some 81 million unique TCR beta chains, roughly 11 million of which were shared by at least two donors. Raw reads were error-corrected and collapsed into unique sequences by a nearest-neighbor algorithm in which closely related sequences were merged to remove PCR and sequencing errors. V, D and J gene segments were assigned by aligning CDR3 sequences to IMGT reference sequences. For a sequence to be retained, a match of at least six nucleotides to both a V gene segment and a J gene segment was required. Rearrangements were called productive when the CDR3 lacked stop codons and stayed in frame with V and J; all others were non-productive. CDR3 was defined according to IMGT convention as the region running from the second conserved V-encoded cysteine to the conserved J-encoded phenylalanine. The earlier analysis of 450 to 750 of the donors excluded any sequence lacking an unambiguous match to a single V gene segment. An earlier analysis of 587 of the donors called V segments functional above 56.7% productive rearrangements and segregating when the between-donor standard deviation exceeded 5%. A statistical classification framework was built to diagnose cytomegalovirus status from the catalog of TCR beta chain sequences. In a later analysis, V and J genes were assigned by comparing TCR nucleotide sequences against IMGT/GENE-DB human TR gene sequences. A later analysis assigned CDR3 sequences and most-parsimonious VDJ recombination scenarios with the TCRdist pipeline. In a later analysis, each TCR beta chain was defined by its CDR3 amino acid sequence together with its V-gene family, and reads lacking a unique V-gene family were excluded. As a way to deal with suspected cross-contamination and a sequencing artifact, a later analysis dropped 450 to 600 nucleotide sequences that were highly shared and had low generation probability. In a later analysis, a clonal expansion index for each public chain was calculated from normalized within-repertoire ranks of inferred template counts. In a later analysis, generation probabilities were computed using a VDJ recombination model fitted to out-of-frame rearrangements, and the results were checked against IGoR. In a later analysis, hypergeometric tests were used to score TCR-TCR, TCR-HLA and TCR-CMV co-occurrence, with a repertoire-size bias correction applied to TCR pairs. False discovery rates were estimated in a later analysis by permuting HLA or CMV assignments 20 times. In a later analysis, co-occurring TCRs were grouped using DBSCAN, with TCRdist sequence similarity added in when clustering inside HLA-allele-positive subsets. For co-occurrence clustering, repertoires with fewer than 30,000 or more than 120,000 public chains were excluded, along with four or five repertoires with anomalous nucleotide sharing. Held by TCRdb, this immuneACCESS table contains in-frame sequences only and omits some clones. Under half of the omission traces to an unresolved V gene where checked; the cause of the rest is unknown. D and trimming were read from the DNA, whereas the V and J calls and clone size are those reported in that table. This sample gives around 130,000 clones in total; roughly 88% of them show up just once. More than 1.5% of the sample rests with the top ten.

Concerning this clone: Its antigen is currently not known. No base quality information exists; no much larger clone differs at one position.

For CDR1 and CDR2, the germline V gene lists SGDLS and YYNGEE. The CDR3 covers 16 residues, taking in both the cysteine and the phenylalanine. Just CDR3 DNA is preserved here, 48 bases in frame from base 1. A distance of 14 bases separates the germline ends of V and J, which lose 0 bases and 3 bases respectively. Input material: PBMCs. The clonotype comes from a boy younger than 18 in good health and CMV-seronegative. Here the chain combines TRBV9 and TRBJ2-3, with TRBD2 tentatively as D gene (6 bases match). The CDR3 has the sequence CASSVGVSSETDTQYF. The DNA sequence follows: TGTGCCAGCAGCGTAGGAGTTTCTAGCGAGACAGATACGCAGTATTTT.